The 5 T cell receptor beta chains below all came from one sample that was sequenced in a study of OX40 agonist ivuxolimab in advanced cancers. Data came from immunoSEQ multiplex PCR; TCRdb stores just in-frame clones and leaves some out. The top ten clones hold approximately 20% of a sample with some 49,000 clones, around 84% of them seen once. Sequencing was performed on CD4+ or CD8+ T cells sorted from blood, taken in a trial of the OX40 agonist ivuxolimab. These receptors were obtained from an adult with an advanced solid tumor such as melanoma, head and neck, liver or kidney cancer.

The chain links TRBV4-2 to TRBJ2-2; D is perhaps TRBD2 (7 bases). From germline, CDR1 is LGHNA and CDR2 YNFKEQ. This CDR3 spans 15 amino acids. Trimming took off 0 bases at V and 6 bases at J, with 11 bases between the two ends. The CDR3 sequence: CASSQDGGLSGELFF. The CDR3 DNA sequence: TGTGCCAGCAGCCAAGACGGGGGGCTCTCCGGGGAGCTGTTTTTT.

CDR3 in amino acids: CASSLGQQGSYNEQFF. Written as DNA, the CDR3 is TGTGCCAGCAGCTTAGGCCAGCAAGGTTCCTACAATGAGCAGTTCTTC. This chain connects TRBV11-2 to TRBJ2-1; the D is unclear. Deletions cut 1 base from V and 1 base from J, with 11 bases between. Germline CDR1 is SGHAT and CDR2 is FQNNGV. The CDR3 covers 16 residues.

The gene calls are TRBV27 and TRBJ1-2; D is perhaps TRBD1 (6 bases). This CDR3 has 13 amino acids. CDR1 and CDR2 (germline): MNHEY, SMNVEV (reference sequence). Trimming took 1 base from V and 6 from J, leaving 9 bases between them. The CDR3 region is CASSLWQGHGYTF. CDR3 bases: TGTGCCAGCAGTTTATGGCAGGGGCATGGCTACACCTTC.

The chain uses TRBV4-1 and TRBJ2-7, with D perhaps matching TRBD2 (6 bases). V shed 4 bases and J shed 4 bases, with 14 bases lying between them. Per the germline V gene, CDR1 is MGHRA and CDR2 is YSYEKL. The length of the CDR3 is 14 residues. In nucleotides, the CDR3 is TGCGCCAGCAGCCCTACGGTGGCGGGGTACGAGCAGTACTTC. This gives the protein CASSPTVAGYEQYF.

The table lists this clone with a few counts. The same CDR3 also results from other DNA sequences found in this sample. The V call is TRBV29-1, the J call TRBJ1-3; D not resolved. Between the trimmed V and J ends, which lost 5 bases and 0 bases, there was a span of 5 bases. Per germline, CDR1 SQVTM and CDR2 ANQGSEA. There are 12 residues in the CDR3. Here the CDR3 reads CSVLGSGNTIYF. The CDR3 coding sequence is TGCAGCGTTCTGGGCTCTGGAAACACCATATATTTT.